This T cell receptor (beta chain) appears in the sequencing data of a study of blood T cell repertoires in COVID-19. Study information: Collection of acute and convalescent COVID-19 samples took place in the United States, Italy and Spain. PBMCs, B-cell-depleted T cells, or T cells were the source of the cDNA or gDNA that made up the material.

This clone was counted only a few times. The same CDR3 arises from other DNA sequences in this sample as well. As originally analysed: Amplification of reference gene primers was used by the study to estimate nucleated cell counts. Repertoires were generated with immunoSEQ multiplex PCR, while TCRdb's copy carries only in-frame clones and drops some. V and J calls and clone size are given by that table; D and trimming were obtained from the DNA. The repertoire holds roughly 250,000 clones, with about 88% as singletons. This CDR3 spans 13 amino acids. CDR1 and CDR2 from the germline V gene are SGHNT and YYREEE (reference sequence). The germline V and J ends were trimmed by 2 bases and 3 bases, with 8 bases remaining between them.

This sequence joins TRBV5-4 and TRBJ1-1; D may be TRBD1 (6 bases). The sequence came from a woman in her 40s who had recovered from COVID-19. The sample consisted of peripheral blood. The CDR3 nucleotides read TGTGCCAGCAGCTTACAGGGAGACACTGAAGCTTTCTTT. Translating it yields CASSLQGDTEAFF. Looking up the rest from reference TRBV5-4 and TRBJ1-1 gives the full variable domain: ETGVTQSPTHLIKTRGQQVTLRCSSQSGHNTVSWYQQALGQGPQFIFQYYREEENGRGNFPPRFSGLQFPNYSSELNVNALELDDSALYLCASSLQGDTEAFFGQGTRLTVV.